The 10 T cell receptor beta chains in this list originate from one sample, sequenced in a study of patients and donors after allogeneic stem cell transplantation. TCRdb reanalysed the RT-PCR reads using MiXCR and keeps one entry per CDR3 protein. The sample comprises 920,000 or so distinct CDR3 sequences, about a sixth of which are singletons, and approximately 5.9% rests with the top ten. The specimen sequenced was blood, either unsorted or a sorted T cell fraction (not recorded which). Receptors originate from a human donor who was either an allogeneic HSCT recipient or a stem cell or donor lymphocyte infusion donor (not recorded which). It is not recorded whose cells these are; they may come from a transplant donor.

This clonotype was seen many times. The CDR3 nucleotides are TGTGCCAGCAGCTTATGGTTAGCGGGGAACTACGAGCAGTACTTC. It translates to CASSLWLAGNYEQYF. This chain links TRBV7-2 with TRBJ2-7; 8 bases line up with TRBD2. The CDR3 has 15 amino acids. CDR1 SGHTA and CDR2 FQGNSA come from the germline V gene. Losses at the gene ends were 2 bases for V and 3 bases for J; bases not matched to a gene: 6.

This clonotype has ten or more counts. CDR3 protein: CSASWEALADTQYF. In nucleotides, the CDR3 is TGCAGTGCTAGTTGGGAGGCCCTAGCAGATACGCAGTATTTT. This rearrangement joins TRBV20-1 to TRBJ2-3; perhaps TRBD2 as D (6 bases). The CDR3 totals 14 residues. The germline gives CDR1 DFQATT, CDR2 SNEGSKA (reference sequence). Trimming left V 3 bases short and J 4 bases short, with 14 bases between.

In this sample, this clonotype turned up a few times. This CDR3 reads CASSLGGRRGDTQYF. CDR3 coding DNA: TGCGCCAGCAGCTTGGGCGGGAGGAGGGGAGATACGCAGTATTTT. The V gene is TRBV5-1, the J gene TRBJ2-3, with 8 bases aligning to TRBD2. J lost 5 bases, V lost 0 bases, and 5 bases had no gene match. The CDR3 length is 15 residues. Germline V CDR1 and CDR2: SGHRS, YFSETQ.

The chain recombines TRBV4-1 with TRBJ2-1; D is unresolved. CDR1 is MGHRA, CDR2 YSYEKL, per germline. Trimming stripped 0 bases from V and 7 bases from J, with 13 bases between. This CDR3 comprises 15 residues. CDR3 in amino acids: CASSQEEGPGNEQFF. The CDR3 DNA is TGCGCCAGCAGCCAAGAGGAAGGGCCTGGTAATGAGCAGTTCTTC.

Only a few counts were recorded for this clonotype. This chain uses TRBV28 with TRBJ1-1; D might be TRBD1 (5 bases). The CDR3 contains 15 residues. The V gene's germline CDR1 is MDHEN and CDR2 SYDVKM. V lost 7 bases and J lost 1, with 16 bases in between. CDR3 in amino acids: CASMRAGASNTEAFF. In nucleotides, the CDR3 is TGTGCCAGCATGCGCGCTGGGGCCTCGAACACTGAAGCTTTCTTT.

The sample holds a few counts of this clonotype. The chain links TRBV15 to TRBJ2-3; 11 positions match TRBD2. Trimming at V came to 0 bases and at J to 2 bases, leaving 7 bases not matched to a gene. The CDR3 length is 18 residues. CDR1 and CDR2 from the germline V gene are LNHNV and YYDKDF (reference sequence). The CDR3 reads CATSREVGLAGFTDTQYF. The DNA for the CDR3 is TGTGCCACCAGCAGAGAGGTCGGACTAGCGGGCTTCACAGATACGCAGTATTTT.

This clonotype appeared many times. The chain links TRBV20-1 to TRBJ1-3; maybe TRBD1 (5 bases). V shed 6 bases and J shed 4 bases, with 19 bases lying between them. Germline CDR1 reads DFQATT; CDR2 reads SNEGSKA (reference sequence). The CDR3 covers 15 residues. The CDR3 here is CSAERDNRIGNTIYF. The CDR3 nucleotides read TGCAGTGCCGAGAGGGATAACAGGATCGGAAACACCATATATTTT.

This sequence joins TRBV7-2 and TRBJ2-5; 14 positions match TRBD2. The V gene end was trimmed by 3 bases and the J gene end by 6 bases; junction bases not matched to a gene: 9. CDR1 and CDR2 (germline): SGHTA, FQGNSA. This CDR3 spans 17 amino acids. The CDR3 DNA follows: TGTGCCAGCAGCTTGGTAGGACTAGCGGGGGGTGGTAAGACCCAGTACTTC. This codes for CASSLVGLAGGGKTQYF. Supplemented by reference TRBV7-2 and TRBJ2-5, the full variable domain reads GAGVSQSPSNKVTEKGKDVELRCDPISGHTALYWYRQSLGQGLEFLIYFQGNSAPDKSGLPSDRFSAERTGGSVSTLTIQRTQQEDSAVYLCASSLVGLAGGGKTQYFGPGTRLLVL.

This clonotype was observed a handful of times. The V gene is TRBV20-1, the J gene TRBJ2-3; TRBD2 matches at 10 bases. V trimming: 0 bases; J trimming: 5 bases; junction bases outside the gene matches: 23. CDR1 DFQATT and CDR2 SNEGSKA come from the germline V gene (reference sequence). The CDR3 is 21 residues long. The CDR3 DNA reads TGCAGTGCTAGAGAAGCCCCCTCGGGGACTAGCGCGATACTCTGGGGAGATACGCAGTATTTT. Translated: CSAREAPSGTSAILWGDTQYF.

J is TRBJ1-1 and V is TRBV6-1; D might be TRBD1 (5 bases). The CDR3 loop spans 13 amino acids. Trimming took off 2 bases at V and 4 bases at J, with 8 bases between the two ends. In germline, CDR1 is MNHNS, CDR2 SASEGT. The CDR3 loop reads CASSEWRGTEAFF. DNA for the CDR3: TGTGCCAGCAGTGAATGGAGGGGCACTGAAGCTTTCTTT.